The 26 T cell receptor beta chains reported below all come from one sample, sequenced in a study of blood T cell repertoires in COVID-19. Sequencing was performed with immunoSEQ multiplex PCR; in TCRdb, only in-frame clones are kept and a portion is missing. The sample comprises a few hundred thousand clones, roughly 91% of which are singletons, and roughly 1.2% rests with the top ten. The material sequenced was PBMCs or T cells enriched from blood (not recorded which). The receptors come from a woman aged 18-29 years who had recovered from COVID-19.

The chain is built from TRBV12-5 and TRBJ2-7; D uncertain. CDR1 is LGHNT, CDR2 FRNRAP, per germline. CDR3 length: 13 residues. V was clipped by 7 bases and J by 0 bases, with 10 bases between them. CDR3 sequence: CASAPQASYEQYF. The CDR3, as DNA: TGTGCTAGTGCCCCCCAGGCCTCCTACGAGCAGTACTTC.

J is TRBJ1-2 and V is TRBV7-3, with D perhaps TRBD1 (6 bases). Germline V gives CDR1 SGHTA, CDR2 FQGTGA. Trimming left V 1 base short and J 3 bases short, with 9 bases between. The CDR3 is 14 residues long. Here the CDR3 DNA reads TGTGCCAGCAGCTTAATGGGGGCCGACTATGGCTACACCTTC. Translation: CASSLMGADYGYTF.

This clone was seen a single time. The chain combines TRBV28 with TRBJ1-5; TRBD1 matches at 8 bases. V lost 0 bases, J lost 6 bases, and 19 bases stayed unmatched. In germline, CDR1 is MDHEN, CDR2 SYDVKM. The CDR3 is 20 residues long. This chain's CDR3 is CASSLWSARGLQVGGQPQHF. CDR3 nucleotides: TGTGCCAGCAGTTTATGGTCGGCCAGGGGGCTACAAGTGGGAGGTCAGCCCCAGCATTTT.

V is TRBV29-1 and J is TRBJ1-2; a weak D match, TRBD1 (5 bases). With 2 bases removed from V and 5 bases from J, the gap between germline ends came to 9 bases. There are 12 residues in the CDR3. The germline CDR1 and CDR2 sequences are SQVTM and ANQGSEA. The CDR3, as DNA: TGCAGCGTTGAACCACAGGAGTATGGCTACACCTTC. This translates into CSVEPQEYGYTF.

The chain is built from TRBV14 and TRBJ1-2; D remains ambiguous. Germline CDR1 SGHDN, CDR2 FVKESK. The CDR3 is 15 residues long. V was trimmed by 3 bases and J by 4 bases, leaving 15 bases between them. This CDR3 reads CASSQRAMMGYGYTF. CDR3 in DNA: TGTGCCAGCAGCCAGAGGGCCATGATGGGCTATGGCTACACCTTC.

The V gene is TRBV5-1, the J gene TRBJ2-5; a weak D match, TRBD2 (5 bases). Germline assignment: CDR1 SGHRS and CDR2 YFSETQ. The CDR3 has 15 residues. V lost 0 bases and J lost 0, with 9 bases in between. Here the CDR3 DNA reads TGCGCCAGCAGCTTGGGTTCGGGGAACCAAGAGACCCAGTACTTC. Translation gives CASSLGSGNQETQYF.

V and J are TRBV6-2 or TRBV6-3 and TRBJ2-5, with no clear D. With 2 bases removed from V and 0 bases from J, the gap between germline ends came to 13 bases. Germline CDR1 MNHEY, CDR2 SVGEGT. The CDR3 runs 16 residues. The CDR3 loop is CASSYAPTKNQETQYF. The CDR3 region has the DNA TGTGCCAGCAGTTACGCACCAACTAAAAACCAAGAGACCCAGTACTTC.

This rearrangement joins TRBV27 to TRBJ1-5; TRBD1 agrees at 10 bases. Germline loops: CDR1 MNHEY, CDR2 SMNVEV (reference sequence). Unmatched junction bases numbered 8, after V lost 6 bases and J lost 6 bases. This CDR3 is built from 15 residues. The CDR3 spells CASRPRQGASQPQHF. The CDR3 nucleotides are TGTGCCAGCAGGCCTCGACAGGGGGCATCTCAGCCCCAGCATTTT.

This clone was seen repeatedly, ten times or more. The rearrangement links TRBV6-5 to TRBJ1-5, with a tentative D call TRBD1 (5 bases). This CDR3 has 13 residues. The V gene's germline CDR1 is MNHEY and CDR2 SVGAGI. The V end was cut by 7 bases, the J end by 6 bases, with 13 bases between. The CDR3 DNA sequence: TGTGCCAGCATCAAAGGGGAAGCTCAGCCCCAGCATTTT. This codes for CASIKGEAQPQHF.

This sequence joins TRBV23-1 and TRBJ1-2, with TRBD1 matching 9 bases. TRBV23-1 has ORF status, its function being uncertain. Unmatched junction bases numbered 7, after V lost 2 bases and J lost 3 bases. CDR3 length: 16 residues. The CDR3 loop reads CASSQGVTGGDYGYTF. The DNA for the CDR3 is TGCGCCAGCAGTCAAGGGGTCACAGGGGGCGACTATGGCTACACCTTC.

The chain joins TRBV24-1 to TRBJ2-2; 8 bases map to TRBD1. CDR1 is KGHDR and CDR2 is SFDVKD in the germline V gene. The CDR3 contains 17 residues. Trimming cost V 2 bases and J 4 bases; bases outside gene matches: 8. CDR3 sequence reads: CATSDSRQGAGTGELFF. In nucleotides, the CDR3 is TGTGCCACCAGTGATTCGAGGCAGGGGGCGGGCACCGGGGAGCTGTTTTTT.

CDR3 bases: TGCGCCAGCAGCTTCAGGGGTGGGGAGACCCAGTACTTC. It encodes CASSFRGGETQYF. The V and J genes are TRBV5-1 and TRBJ2-5, with D possibly being TRBD1 (6 bases). Deletions cut 2 bases from V and 5 bases from J, with 10 bases between. CDR3 length equals 13 residues. Germline V CDR1 and CDR2: SGHRS, YFSETQ.

This clone came up a few times. The rearrangement links TRBV18 to TRBJ1-2; 12 bases are a match to TRBD1. The CDR3 loop spans 14 amino acids. V was pared by 4 bases and J by 8 bases, with 5 bases of the junction left unmatched. Per the germline V gene, CDR1 is KGHSH and CDR2 is LQKENI. CDR3 coding DNA: TGTGCCAGCTCACTGGGACAGGGGGCGGAAGGCTACACCTTC. It is translated as CASSLGQGAEGYTF.

V is TRBV6-5 and J is TRBJ2-7, with a weak D call TRBD2 (6 bases). The CDR3 is made up of 11 amino acids. Looked up from germline, CDR1 is MNHEY and CDR2 is SVGAGI. The V end lost 7 bases, the J end lost 2 bases, and 6 bases lay between the germline ends. In DNA form, the CDR3 reads TGTGCCAGCACGGGGGCCTACGAGCAGTACTTC. Its translation: CASTGAYEQYF.

Only one count was recorded for this clone. The chain joins TRBV4-1 to TRBJ1-1; D is unresolved. From germline, CDR1 is MGHRA and CDR2 YSYEKL. This CDR3 region has 13 residues. With 3 bases removed from V and 4 bases from J, the gap between germline ends came to 9 bases. The CDR3 bases are TGCGCCAGCAGCCAGGGCCGTTTCACTGAAGCTTTCTTT. Amino acids: CASSQGRFTEAFF.

This chain connects TRBV12-3 or TRBV12-4 to TRBJ1-2; a possible D gene is TRBD1 (6 bases). This CDR3 has 13 amino acids. Trimming took 3 bases from V and 10 from J, leaving 15 bases between them. As DNA, the CDR3 is TGTGCCAGCAGTTTTGGGGGGGCAGAGTACTACACCTTC. Amino acids: CASSFGGAEYYTF.

The chain recombines TRBV23-1 with TRBJ1-6, with 9 bases that match TRBD1. TRBV23-1 is an ORF, and what it does is uncertain. This CDR3 spans 15 amino acids. V was clipped by 6 bases and J by 7 bases; unmatched bases: 7. The CDR3 reads CASSQRDRENSPLHF. The CDR3 DNA sequence: TGCGCCAGCAGCCAAAGGGACAGGGAAAATTCACCCCTCCACTTT.

This clone has just one count. Here the CDR3 reads CASSSRRLVWGGETQYF. The CDR3 nucleotides read TGTGCCAGCAGCTCCCGGCGCCTTGTCTGGGGCGGAGAGACCCAGTACTTC. This chain links TRBV6-2 or TRBV6-3 with TRBJ2-5; TRBD1 might be the D (5 bases). Trimming took off 6 bases at V and 4 bases at J, with 24 bases between the two ends. This CDR3 has 17 residues. In germline, CDR1 is MNHEY, CDR2 SVGEGT.

The rearrangement links TRBV18 to TRBJ1-1; no clear D. Trimming cost V 8 bases and J 2 bases, with 18 bases left between them. The CDR3 runs to 15 residues. CDR1 is KGHSH and CDR2 is LQKENI in the germline V gene. The CDR3 loop reads CASGPDYSDNTEAFF. In nucleotides, the CDR3 is TGTGCCAGCGGGCCAGATTACAGTGATAACACTGAAGCTTTCTTT. The entire variable domain, with the rest obtained from reference TRBV18 and TRBJ1-1, is as follows: NAGVMQNPRHLVRRRGQEARLRCSPMKGHSHVYWYRQLPEEGLKFMVYLQKENIIDESGMPKERFSAEFPKEGPSILRIQQVVRGDSAAYFCASGPDYSDNTEAFFGQGTRLTVV.

This clone was detected once. The chain uses TRBV7-2 and TRBJ1-5, with a weak D call TRBD1 (6 bases). V was cut by 5 bases and J by 5 bases, with 10 bases left in between. The CDR3 covers 13 residues. Germline lookup yields CDR1 SGHTA and CDR2 FQGNSA. Written as DNA, the CDR3 is TGTGCCAGCAGCCCAGGGGCTGATCAGCCCCAGCATTTT. Its protein product is CASSPGADQPQHF.

This clone has just a few counts. The gene calls are TRBV27 and TRBJ2-1; 7 bases map to TRBD1. Unmatched junction bases numbered 6, after V lost 5 bases and J lost 5 bases. CDR3 length: 14 amino acids. Germline V gene sequence: CDR1 MNHEY, CDR2 SMNVEV (reference sequence). The DNA for the CDR3 is TGTGCCAGCAGTATCGGGGACAGAAACAATGAGCAGTTCTTC. Translated, it gives CASSIGDRNNEQFF.

The V call is TRBV4-1, the J call TRBJ1-1, with 9 positions matching TRBD1. Germline trimming cut 3 bases from V and 4 bases from J; bases unmatched to any gene: 6. The V gene's germline CDR1 is MGHRA and CDR2 YSYEKL. CDR3 length: 15 residues. Here the CDR3 DNA reads TGCGCCAGCAGCCAGGACAGGGGAAGAGGCACTGAAGCTTTCTTT. Residues: CASSQDRGRGTEAFF.

The rearrangement uses TRBV6-5 and TRBJ2-7, with 8 nucleotides matching TRBD1. Germline lookup yields CDR1 MNHEY and CDR2 SVGAGI. This CDR3 has 12 residues. V lost 8 bases and J lost 3; bases outside the gene matches: 3. Here the CDR3 DNA reads TGTGCCAGCGGGACAGGATACTACGAGCAGTACTTC. Its protein product is CASGTGYYEQYF.

The chain uses TRBV30 and TRBJ2-1; D perhaps matches TRBD1 (5 bases). Germline V gives CDR1 GTSNPN, CDR2 SVGIG (reference sequence). Trimming stripped 0 bases from V and 5 bases from J, with 11 bases between. This CDR3 has 14 residues. CDR3 bases: TGTGCCTGGAGTGTCACAGGCCCTGACAATGAGCAGTTCTTC. As protein: CAWSVTGPDNEQFF.

The chain is built from TRBV5-5 and TRBJ1-2, with D maybe TRBD1 (5 bases). This CDR3 comprises 16 residues. V shed 3 bases and J shed 1 base, with 16 bases lying between them. Germline CDR1 SGHKS, CDR2 YYEKEE (reference sequence). The CDR3 is CASSSQGLLLNYGYTF. CDR3 in DNA: TGTGCCAGCAGCTCGCAGGGCCTGCTCCTTAACTATGGCTACACCTTC.

The chain uses TRBV5-1 and TRBJ1-2; D is uncertain. Germline assignment: CDR1 SGHRS and CDR2 YFSETQ. CDR3 length: 13 residues. Trimming removed 1 base from V and 3 bases from J, with 7 bases in between. The CDR3 loop is CASSLNYDYGYTF. The CDR3 nucleotides read TGCGCCAGCAGCTTGAACTATGACTATGGCTACACCTTC.